This is a list of T cell receptor beta chains from one sample in a study of T cell repertoires in ileal Crohn's disease. Repertoires were generated with immunoSEQ multiplex PCR, while TCRdb's copy carries only in-frame clones and drops some. The sample yields fewer than 900 clones, about 86% seen once. Sequenced: ileal tissue. Receptors originate from an adult with Crohn's disease. Each CDR3 is given with its conserved first and last residue. A D gene is named only where the DNA matches it firmly. Not all rows give a size; the values are once, few, many and, for expanded clones, a class.

D | J | V | size | CDR3 | DNA
TRBD1 | TRBJ2-5 | TRBV30 | few | CAWSVQGQQYF | TGTGCCTGGAGTGTACAGGGGCAACAGTACTTC
- | TRBJ1-1 | TRBV7-2 | - | CASSHPITEAFF | TGTGCCAGCAGCCACCCGATCACTGAAGCTTTCTTT
TRBD2 | TRBJ2-1 | TRBV7-2 | - | CASSFASGLQEQFF | TGTGCCAGCAGCTTCGCTAGCGGGCTCCAAGAGCAGTTCTTC
- | TRBJ2-1 | TRBV5-4 | - | CASSLGRGGNEQFF | TGTGCCAGCAGCTTGGGCAGGGGGGGCAATGAGCAGTTCTTC
- | TRBJ2-5 | TRBV2 | - | CASGEGAGAETQYF | TGTGCCAGCGGGGAGGGGGCAGGTGCAGAGACCCAGTACTTC
TRBD1 | TRBJ2-7 | TRBV5-5 | - | CASSSRDRGRDEQYF | TGTGCCAGCAGCTCCCGGGACAGGGGTCGTGACGAGCAGTACTTC
TRBD1 | TRBJ1-6 | TRBV5-5 | - | CASSRQPKDTGGNNSPLHF | TGTGCCAGCAGCCGACAGCCGAAAGATACAGGGGGCAATAATTCACCCCTCCACTTT
TRBD1 | TRBJ1-1 | TRBV7-7 | - | CASSGRDRGRVTEAFF | TGTGCTAGCAGCGGTCGGGACAGGGGGCGCGTCACTGAAGCTTTCTTT
- | TRBJ1-3 | TRBV7-8 | - | CASSTQGRGPGNTIYF | TGTGCCAGCAGTACCCAGGGACGAGGGCCTGGAAACACCATATATTTT
- | TRBJ2-5 | TRBV2 | - | CASRGSGARAETQYF | TGTGCCAGCAGAGGTAGTGGGGCCCGGGCAGAGACCCAGTACTTC
TRBD2 | TRBJ2-3 | TRBV6-4 | - | CASSETSGGRTDTQYF | TGTGCCAGCAGTGAAACGTCGGGGGGGAGGACAGATACGCAGTATTTT
- | TRBJ2-5 | TRBV18 | once | CASSPLKETQYF | TGTGCCAGCTCACCATTGAAAGAGACCCAGTACTTC
- | TRBJ2-1 | TRBV11-1 | - | CASSLLLTTSYNEQFF | TGTGCCAGCAGCCTACTATTGACTACCTCCTACAATGAGCAGTTCTTC
- | TRBJ1-1 | TRBV27 | - | CASSPLTGLTEAFF | TGTGCCAGCAGTCCACTGACGGGGCTTACTGAAGCTTTCTTT
- | TRBJ2-1 | TRBV6-6 | - | CASSYTENEQFF | TGTGCCAGCAGTTATACTGAGAATGAGCAGTTCTTC
TRBD1 | TRBJ1-6 | TRBV11-2 | - | CASSPPRQGRDSPLHF | TGTGCCAGCAGCCCCCCCAGACAGGGGCGGGATTCACCCCTCCACTTT
- | TRBJ1-1 | TRBV7-9 | - | CASSLNLGSEAFF | TGTGCCAGCAGCTTAAACTTGGGTTCTGAAGCTTTCTTT
TRBD1 | TRBJ2-7 | TRBV5-1 | - | CASSLDRGGTGEQYF | TGCGCCAGCAGCTTGGACAGGGGTGGTACGGGCGAGCAGTACTTC
- | TRBJ2-5 | TRBV25-1 | - | CASSRDRYETQYF | TGTGCCAGCAGTCGGGACCGGTACGAGACCCAGTACTTC
TRBD2 | TRBJ2-7 | TRBV9 | - | CASSVAGLGYEQYF | TGTGCCAGCAGCGTAGCGGGACTAGGTTACGAGCAGTACTTC
- | TRBJ1-1 | TRBV7-3 | few | CASSPQGGGNTEAFF | TGTGCCAGCAGCCCCCAAGGTGGTGGGAACACTGAAGCTTTCTTT
- | TRBJ1-4 | TRBV7-9 | - | CASSLVVHNEKLFF | TGTGCCAGCAGCTTGGTGGTCCATAATGAAAAACTGTTTTTT
TRBD1 | TRBJ2-7 | TRBV18 | - | CASSPGTGGREQYF | TGTGCCAGCTCACCAGGGACAGGGGGTCGCGAGCAGTACTTC
TRBD1 | TRBJ1-5 | TRBV28 | - | CASSLSLDRGGGQPQHF | TGTGCCAGCAGTTTATCCCTGGACAGGGGGGGTGGTCAGCCCCAGCATTTT
- | TRBJ2-6 | TRBV9 | - | CASSVGGSGANVLTF | TGTGCCAGCAGCGTAGGTGGTTCTGGGGCCAACGTCCTGACTTTC
- | TRBJ2-5 | TRBV11-2 | - | CASSLGTTEETQYF | TGTGCCAGCAGCCTTGGGACGACTGAAGAGACCCAGTACTTC
- | TRBJ2-2 | TRBV9 | once | CASSVNHHDTGELFF | TGTGCCAGCAGCGTAAATCACCACGACACCGGGGAGCTGTTTTTT
- | TRBJ2-3 | TRBV5-6 | - | CASSLADTQYF | TGTGCCAGCAGCTTGGCGGATACGCAGTATTTT
TRBD2 | TRBJ2-3 | TRBV7-6 | - | CASSLTALGTSGATDTQYF | TGTGCCAGCAGCTTAACCGCCCTGGGGACTAGCGGAGCCACAGATACGCAGTATTTT
TRBD2 | TRBJ2-2 | TRBV28 | - | CASISAGTSGGTNTGELFF | TGTGCCAGCATTTCAGCCGGGACTAGCGGGGGGACCAACACCGGGGAGCTGTTTTTT
TRBD2 | TRBJ2-1 | TRBV4-2 | - | CASSQDLALAGTNEQFF | TGTGCCAGCAGCCAAGATCTGGCCCTAGCGGGAACAAATGAGCAGTTCTTC
- | TRBJ2-2 | TRBV4-1 | - | CASSPRTETNTGELFF | TGCGCCAGCAGCCCCAGGACAGAGACGAACACCGGGGAGCTGTTTTTT
- | TRBJ1-5 | TRBV28 | - | CASSLGGTRNQPQHF | TGTGCCAGCAGTTTAGGTGGGACACGCAATCAGCCCCAGCATTTT
TRBD2 | TRBJ2-1 | TRBV18 | few | CASSPPIGRGSYDEQFF | TGTGCCAGCTCACCACCTATCGGGCGGGGGAGCTACGATGAGCAGTTCTTC